The 30 T cell receptor beta chains presented below share a single source sample, sequenced in a study of beta chain features in type 1 diabetes (dated by TCRdb to 2017 to 2018). Libraries came from the immunoSEQ multiplex PCR assay. All of the isolated RNA was reverse transcribed with the High Capacity cDNA Reverse Transcription Kit, so expressed TCRB transcripts were sequenced. TCRdb obtained this table from immuneACCESS and retained in-frame rearrangements with V and J assigned. These tables miss some clones; where compared with another copy, unresolved V genes account for less than half of the shortfall, and the remainder is unexplained. The sample table shows some 700,000 clones, and roughly 12% are seen once. Approximately 0.022% of the sample lies in the top ten. Broad study findings and their caveats: A moderate but significant shortening of TCRB CDR3 length was observed in type 1 diabetes patients in all four CD4+ subsets.

No antigen is known for these receptors. Sequencing was done on a sample of naive CD4+ T cells from blood. In light of the paper, this sample's cell subset or site label describes: true naive CD4+ T cells. The source of these receptors is a man younger than 35 with type 1 diabetes.

V is TRBV6-5 and J is TRBJ2-7; 8 bases map to TRBD1. Unmatched junction bases numbered 9, after V lost 6 bases and J lost 2 bases. Germline V gives CDR1 MNHEY, CDR2 SVGAGI. The CDR3 has 15 amino acids. DNA of the CDR3: TGTGCCAGCAGCCTCCCCGGGACAGGCACCTACGAGCAGTACTTC. Protein product: CASSLPGTGTYEQYF.

The chain joins TRBV5-6 to TRBJ1-2; D is perhaps TRBD1 (6 bases). This CDR3 has 13 amino acids. Trimming cost V 5 bases and J 8 bases, with 16 bases left between them. CDR1 and CDR2 from the germline V gene are SGHDT and YYEEEE. The CDR3 spells CASRNAGAAGYTF. In DNA form, the CDR3 reads TGTGCCAGCAGAAACGCGGGGGCGGCCGGCTACACCTTC.

This clone came up a few times. The rearrangement uses TRBV2 and TRBJ2-1; 9 bases agree with TRBD1. Losses at the gene ends were 6 bases for V and 3 bases for J; bases not matched to a gene: 6. Germline CDR1 and CDR2: SNHLY and FYNNEI. The CDR3 consists of 15 residues. The CDR3 nucleotides are TGTGCCAGCAGCCGGGGACAGGGATACTACAATGAGCAGTTCTTC. This sequence encodes CASSRGQGYYNEQFF.

V is TRBV30 and J is TRBJ2-1; no firm D call. CDR3 length equals 12 residues. The V end was cut by 2 bases, the J end by 5 bases, with 7 bases between. Germline values: CDR1 GTSNPN, CDR2 SVGIG (reference sequence). The CDR3 DNA reads as TGTGCCTGGAGTCTGGACGACAATGAGCAGTTCTTC. Encoded protein: CAWSLDDNEQFF.

This clone has only a few counts. This rearrangement joins TRBV5-6 to TRBJ2-1; D uncertain. The CDR3 is 8 residues long. From germline, CDR1 is SGHDT and CDR2 YYEEEE. The CDR3 region has the DNA TGTGACACGGCGGAGCAGTTCTTC. As protein: CDTAEQFF.

The J gene is TRBJ1-1, the V gene TRBV2; D unclear. CDR1 and CDR2 from the germline V gene are SNHLY and FYNNEI. The CDR3 consists of 10 residues. Deletions cut 2 bases from V and 11 bases from J, with 6 bases between. CDR3 region: CASSESLAFF. The CDR3 coding sequence is TGTGCCAGCAGTGAATCGCTCGCTTTCTTT.

The CDR3 nucleotides read TGTGCCAGCAGCTTAGAAAGGGCAGGGCCCAGCTATGGCTACACCTTC. It codes for CASSLERAGPSYGYTF. This rearrangement joins TRBV7-9 to TRBJ1-2, with D possibly TRBD1 on 5 matching bases. Trimming stripped 1 base from V and 4 bases from J, with 16 bases between. The germline CDR1 and CDR2 sequences are SEHNR and FQNEAQ (reference sequence). The CDR3 totals 16 residues. Full variable domain (outside the CDR3, taken from reference TRBV7-9 and TRBJ1-2): DTGVSQNPRHKITKRGQNVTFRCDPISEHNRLYWYRQTLGQGPEFLTYFQNEAQLEKSRLLSDRFSAERPKGSFSTLEIQRTEQGDSAMYLCASSLERAGPSYGYTFGSGTRLTVV.

The CDR3 reads CASSLQTGLRPYEQYF. The CDR3 DNA is TGTGCCAGCAGCCTCCAGACAGGACTCCGACCCTACGAGCAGTACTTC. This chain connects TRBV7-2 to TRBJ2-7; tentatively, D is TRBD1 (6 bases). The germline V gene has CDR1 SGHTA and CDR2 FQGNSA. This CDR3 comprises 16 residues. With 5 bases removed from V and 2 bases from J, the gap between germline ends came to 19 bases.

Only a few counts were recorded for this clone. The chain employs TRBV29-1 and TRBJ1-2, with 9 bases that match TRBD1. The junction had 3 bases not matched to a gene; V was cut back by 2 bases and J by 2 bases. This CDR3 has 14 residues. CDR1 and CDR2 (germline): SQVTM, ANQGSEA. The CDR3 protein is CSVERTGENYGYTF. The CDR3 DNA sequence: TGCAGCGTTGAACGGACAGGGGAGAACTATGGCTACACCTTC.

This clone was detected only a few times. The chain couples TRBV29-1 to TRBJ2-7, with no clear D. Germline CDR1 reads SQVTM; CDR2 reads ANQGSEA. Trimming cost V 3 bases and J 6 bases, with 15 bases left between them. This CDR3 has 13 residues. The CDR3 reads CSVDQGGRSEQYF. CDR3 sequence (DNA): TGCAGCGTTGATCAAGGCGGACGTTCCGAGCAGTACTTC.

The CDR3 sequence is CASRYSGEPQHF. CDR3 in DNA: TGTGCCAGCAGGTACAGTGGGGAGCCCCAGCATTTT. The chain combines TRBV6-6 with TRBJ1-5; D uncertain. Germline V gene sequence: CDR1 MNHNY, CDR2 SVGAGI (reference sequence). The ends were cut back, 6 bases at V and 8 bases at J, with 11 bases in the middle. The CDR3 spans 12 residues.

This clone was picked up a small number of times. The gene calls are TRBV10-3 and TRBJ2-6; unclear D gene. V was trimmed by 10 bases and J by 4 bases, leaving 5 bases between them. The germline CDR1 and CDR2 sequences are ENHRY and SYGVKD. This CDR3 is built from 11 residues. CDR3 DNA: TGTGCCACCGGAGGGGCCAACGTCCTGACTTTC. Its protein is CATGGANVLTF.

The CDR3 region is CASSSWTGAGDTQYF. The CDR3 region has the DNA TGTGCCAGCAGCTCCTGGACAGGGGCTGGAGATACGCAGTATTTT. The rearrangement joins TRBV9 to TRBJ2-3, with TRBD1 identical over 9 bases. From germline, CDR1 is SGDLS and CDR2 YYNGEE. This CDR3 contains 15 residues. V shed 4 bases and J 5 bases; nucleotides not matched to a gene: 8.

The chain has TRBV5-4 and TRBJ1-1; 10 nucleotides align to TRBD1. The CDR3 is 17 residues long. Germline loops: CDR1 SGHNT, CDR2 YYREEE (reference sequence). V dropped 0 bases and J dropped 5; count of bases not matched to a gene: 10. The DNA of the CDR3 is TGTGCCAGCAGCTTGGTGGACAGGGGGTTGGGTAGGACTGAAGCTTTCTTT. Amino acid sequence: CASSLVDRGLGRTEAFF.

This clone was seen only a few times. The chain links TRBV4-1 to TRBJ2-5; tentative D call: TRBD1 (5 bases). This CDR3 has 16 amino acids. CDR1 and CDR2 (germline): MGHRA, YSYEKL. V was trimmed by 1 base and J by 5 bases, leaving 17 bases between them. Here the CDR3 DNA reads TGCGCCAGCAGCCAAGGTGTGGACACTTCAACGGAGACCCAGTACTTC. This encodes CASSQGVDTSTETQYF.

This rearrangement joins TRBV9 to TRBJ2-3, with D tentatively TRBD1 (6 bases). Germline CDR1 SGDLS, CDR2 YYNGEE. The CDR3 consists of 13 residues. Trimming pared 7 bases from V and 4 bases from J, leaving 13 bases between. For the CDR3, the DNA is TGTGCCAGCGGAAACAGGGAATCAGATACGCAGTATTTT. Translating it yields CASGNRESDTQYF.

This clone has only one observation. The V gene is TRBV6-1, the J gene TRBJ1-2; D call uncertain. This CDR3 is built from 15 residues. The germline CDR1 and CDR2 sequences are MNHNS and SASEGT. Trimming removed 0 bases at V and 3 bases at J, with 11 bases between. As DNA, the CDR3 is TGTGCCAGCAGTGAAGCGCCCAGTGGGTACTATGGCTACACCTTC. Translation: CASSEAPSGYYGYTF.

The V gene is TRBV6-6, the J gene TRBJ2-5, with D maybe TRBD2 (5 bases). This CDR3 is built from 13 residues. Germline CDR1 reads MNHNY; CDR2 reads SVGAGI (reference sequence). V lost 6 bases and J 2 bases, leaving 10 bases between the germline ends. The CDR3 is CASSRGRQETQYF. The CDR3, as DNA: TGTGCCAGCAGCCGAGGGAGACAAGAGACCCAGTACTTC.

This clone has just a few counts. This sequence joins TRBV27 and TRBJ2-7; D not certain. The CDR3 loop spans 13 amino acids. Germline CDR1 and CDR2: MNHEY and SMNVEV (reference sequence). Trimming removed 6 bases at V and 3 bases at J, with 12 bases between. The CDR3 protein is CASSLGPYYEQYF. The CDR3 DNA sequence: TGTGCCAGCAGCCTAGGGCCTTACTACGAGCAGTACTTC.

This clone was observed a handful of times. The rearrangement uses TRBV6-6 and TRBJ2-1; 12 nucleotides line up with TRBD2. Germline assignment: CDR1 MNHNY and CDR2 SVGAGI (reference sequence). V shed 5 bases and J 7 bases; nucleotides not matched to a gene: 6. The CDR3 runs 15 residues. The CDR3 DNA is TGTGCCAGCAGTCGTGGGACTAGCGGGCGTAATGAGCAGTTCTTC. It is translated as CASSRGTSGRNEQFF.

The rearrangement joins TRBV19 to TRBJ2-5, with TRBD2 matching 8 bases. The length of the CDR3 is 16 residues. Trimming removed 5 bases from V and 5 bases from J; junction bases left unmatched: 13. Germline CDR1 is LNHDA and CDR2 is SQIVND (reference sequence). The CDR3 here is CASSSPRTSTAETQYF. The CDR3 region has the DNA TGTGCCAGTAGTTCCCCGCGGACTAGCACAGCGGAGACCCAGTACTTC.

This clone has a handful of counts. The rearrangement joins TRBV20-1 to TRBJ2-1, with D maybe TRBD2 (5 bases). Trimming pared 6 bases from V and 9 bases from J, leaving 12 bases between. This CDR3 has 11 residues. The germline V gene has CDR1 DFQATT and CDR2 SNEGSKA (reference sequence). This CDR3 is CSADERREQFF. DNA for the CDR3: TGCAGTGCGGACGAGCGGCGTGAGCAGTTCTTC.

This clone was observed a handful of times. The V call is TRBV4-1, the J call TRBJ2-2, with D perhaps being TRBD1 or TRBD2 (7 bases each). CDR1 MGHRA and CDR2 YSYEKL come from the germline V gene. V was pared by 4 bases and J by 5 bases, with 14 bases between. CDR3 length equals 15 residues. The CDR3 DNA follows: TGCGCCAGCAGCCTCGGGGAGGGGGCGACCGGGGAGCTGTTTTTT. Translating it yields CASSLGEGATGELFF.

The chain joins TRBV13 to TRBJ2-1; no definite D call. Germline V gene data show CDR1 as PRHDT and CDR2 as FYEKMQ (reference sequence). This CDR3 region has 12 residues. Trimming removed 4 bases from V and 15 bases from J, with 16 bases in between. DNA of the CDR3: TGTGCCAGCAGCTCCAACCTAGGCATGGGGTTCTTC. The encoded protein is CASSSNLGMGFF.

The chain combines TRBV7-6 with TRBJ2-5; no firm D call. CDR1 is SGHVS, CDR2 FNYEAQ, per germline. There are 13 residues in the CDR3. The V gene lost 4 bases and the J gene lost 3 bases, with 9 bases spanning the gap. For the CDR3, the DNA is TGTGCCAGCAGCTCCCCGGCGAAAGAGACCCAGTACTTC. It yields the protein CASSSPAKETQYF.

Only a few counts were recorded for this clone. V gene TRBV7-2 combines with J gene TRBJ2-7; no definite D call. Per the germline V gene, CDR1 is SGHTA and CDR2 is FQGNSA. This CDR3 contains 15 residues. V shed 1 base and J shed 3 bases, with 13 bases lying between them. The CDR3 sequence: CASSLVAETYYEQYF. DNA of the CDR3: TGTGCCAGCAGCTTAGTTGCGGAGACTTACTACGAGCAGTACTTC.

This chain joins TRBV27 and TRBJ1-2; TRBD1 agrees at 8 bases. The germline V gene has CDR1 MNHEY and CDR2 SMNVEV (reference sequence). This CDR3 has 17 residues. Unmatched junction bases numbered 15, after V lost 4 bases and J lost 5 bases. This chain's CDR3 is CASSSHPGTGFGYGYTF. In DNA, the CDR3 is TGTGCCAGCAGTTCCCACCCCGGGACAGGCTTCGGGTATGGCTACACCTTC.

The chain carries TRBV18 and TRBJ2-5; no reliable D call. Between the trimmed V and J ends, which lost 3 bases and 5 bases, there was a span of 10 bases. The germline V gene encodes CDR1 KGHSH and CDR2 LQKENI. This CDR3 region has 13 residues. In DNA form, the CDR3 reads TGTGCCAGCTCACCGAGCCAAGGGGAGACCCAGTACTTC. As protein: CASSPSQGETQYF. Full variable domain (rest looked up from reference TRBV18 and TRBJ2-5): NAGVMQNPRHLVRRRGQEARLRCSPMKGHSHVYWYRQLPEEGLKFMVYLQKENIIDESGMPKERFSAEFPKEGPSILRIQQVVRGDSAAYFCASSPSQGETQYFGPGTRLLVL.

The chain couples TRBV29-1 to TRBJ2-3; 10 positions match TRBD1. J lost 6 bases, V lost 7 bases, and 19 bases had no gene match. The CDR3 is 17 amino acids. CDR1 and CDR2 from the germline V gene are SQVTM and ANQGSEA. This chain's CDR3 is CSALLLGWDRGKDTQYF. DNA for the CDR3: TGCAGCGCTCTCCTCTTGGGTTGGGACAGGGGTAAGGATACGCAGTATTTT.

J is TRBJ1-2 and V is TRBV5-6, with 8 positions matching TRBD1. Unmatched junction bases numbered 7, after V lost 2 bases and J lost 4 bases. The CDR3 has 15 residues. From germline, CDR1 is SGHDT and CDR2 YYEEEE. In nucleotides, the CDR3 is TGTGCCAGCAGCTTACGCCCAGGGGGCGGCTATGGCTACACCTTC. Translating it yields CASSLRPGGGYGYTF.